Given below is one T cell receptor (beta chain) in context. Its cognate antigen is unknown. Profiling relied on immunoSEQ multiplex PCR, and the TCRdb table lists in-frame clones only, not all of them. Of around 100,000 clones detected, roughly 88% appear once; the ten largest clones hold 2.4%. Germline V lookup: CDR1 MDHEN, CDR2 SYDVKM. Trimming removed 6 bases from V and 7 bases from J; junction bases left unmatched: 6. CDR3 length: 13 residues. These data come from a study of PD-L1 blockade in urothelial cancer. At the level of the study: Once treatment had started, blood was analyzed at 3 weeks (second dose) and again at 6 weeks.

Findings of the study overall: By 3 weeks, tumor-associated blood clones had expanded more in durable-benefit patients.

This specimen consisted of PBMCs, obtained around atezolizumab (anti-PD-L1) treatment. This chain links TRBV28 with TRBJ1-1, with 9 bases fitting TRBD1. The receptor was isolated from a man in his forties or fifties with urothelial cancer. The CDR3 loop reads CASRGTGGGEAFF. Here the CDR3 DNA reads TGTGCCAGCAGGGGTACAGGGGGCGGTGAAGCTTTCTTT.